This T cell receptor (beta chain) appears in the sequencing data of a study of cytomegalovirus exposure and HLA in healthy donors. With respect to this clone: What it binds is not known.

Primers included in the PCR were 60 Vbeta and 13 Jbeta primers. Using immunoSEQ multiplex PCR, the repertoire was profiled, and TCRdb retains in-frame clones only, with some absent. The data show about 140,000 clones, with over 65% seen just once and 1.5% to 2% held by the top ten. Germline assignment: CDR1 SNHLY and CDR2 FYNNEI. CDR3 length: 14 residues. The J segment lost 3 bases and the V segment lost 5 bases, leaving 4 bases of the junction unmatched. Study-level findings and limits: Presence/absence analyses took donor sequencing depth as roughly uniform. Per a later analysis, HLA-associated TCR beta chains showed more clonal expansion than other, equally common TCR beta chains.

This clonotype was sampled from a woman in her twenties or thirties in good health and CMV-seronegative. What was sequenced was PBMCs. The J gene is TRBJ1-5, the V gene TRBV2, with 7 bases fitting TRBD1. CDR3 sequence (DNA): TGTGCCAGCAGTATTCAGGGGGACAATCAGCCCCAGCATTTT. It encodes CASSIQGDNQPQHF.